Ten or more counts support the clone carrying this T cell receptor beta chain. Its antigen is not identified. The data belong to a study of CD8 T cells in ankylosing spondylitis. The study, taken as a whole, reports: Previously reported in reactive arthritis synovial fluid and blood were some of the motif variants. Those disease-linked clones were CD8+; they were also relatively rare in peripheral blood.

Trimming took 0 bases from V and 2 from J, leaving 13 bases between them. The CDR3 is made up of 16 amino acids. CDR1 is SGHRS, CDR2 YFSETQ, per germline. As the method for making TCR beta libraries, quantitative 5'-RACE with molecular barcodes was used. TCRdb analysed the 5' RACE reads with MiXCR anew, one entry per CDR3 protein. The sample consists of 250,000 to 400,000 distinct CDR3 sequences, 11% of them appearing once. This sequence joins TRBV5-1 and TRBJ2-3; D possibly uses TRBD1 or TRBD2 (6 bases each). The clonotype comes from a female donor with ankylosing spondylitis or in good health (not recorded which). The material sequenced was blood, either unsorted or a sorted T cell fraction (not recorded which). CDR3: CASSLAQGRPTDTQYF. CDR3 bases: TGCGCCAGCAGCTTGGCCCAGGGGAGGCCCACAGATACGCAGTATTTT.